This is a list of T cell receptor beta chains from one sample in a study of blood T cell repertoires in COVID-19. TCRdb keeps only in-frame clones here, not all; method: immunoSEQ multiplex PCR. This table holds fewer than 150,000 clones, roughly 89% found once. Sequences were obtained from peripheral blood. The source is a woman in her thirties or forties with acute or convalescent COVID-19. Both conserved end residues are trimmed from each CDR3.

v_gene	j_gene	CDR3aa
TRBV6-2/TRBV6-3	TRBJ2-7	ASSYTRLRYEQY
TRBV20-1	TRBJ1-2	SARLAGGYT
TRBV11-3	TRBJ2-1	ASSERGYNEQF
TRBV25-1	TRBJ2-7	ASTAGTFYEQY
TRBV28	TRBJ1-1	ASTTRDSTEAF
TRBV27	TRBJ2-1	ASSPLGGPNEQF
TRBV7-9	TRBJ1-4	ASSLGDRGNEKLF
TRBV24-1	TRBJ2-7	ATSQSDQGDEQY
TRBV30	TRBJ2-1	AWTGGRGDEQF
TRBV7-9	TRBJ2-5	ASSRLLGQPQETQY
TRBV4-1	TRBJ2-1	ASSPSGGVEQF
TRBV5-4	TRBJ1-2	ASSPERGWHGYT
TRBV11-2	TRBJ1-1	ASSRNPPGFPEAF
TRBV9	TRBJ1-2	ASSVIQGPWYGYT
TRBV20-1	TRBJ2-5	SASMTSGAETQY
TRBV30	TRBJ1-5	AWSVQPARQPQH
TRBV5-5	TRBJ2-7	ASSLVTGPYEQY
TRBV6-6	TRBJ1-2	ASIQGQGAGGYT
TRBV30	TRBJ2-7	AWADRDYEQY
TRBV7-3	TRBJ1-1	ASSLQGIGTEAF
TRBV30	TRBJ1-4	ASESNSINEKLF
TRBV9	TRBJ1-2	ASSPDIYGYT
TRBV30	TRBJ2-3	AWSRLAADTQY
TRBV10-3	TRBJ2-2	AISESRGADTGELF
TRBV19	TRBJ2-7	ASWDRNEQY
TRBV6-4	TRBJ2-3	ASSGSSSTDTQY
TRBV7-6	TRBJ2-5	ASSLVWGRGQETQY
TRBV6-6	TRBJ2-6	ASGSSGANVLT
TRBV10-3	TRBJ2-1	AISDPGLVKF
TRBV5-8	TRBJ1-2	ASSLGAGAYGYT
TRBV27	TRBJ2-1	ASSFAGGYNEQF
TRBV30	TRBJ2-1	AWSAAGGPYNEQF
TRBV6-2/TRBV6-3	TRBJ2-1	ASSSSSGKRNEQF
TRBV5-1	TRBJ1-3	ASSPGTGPRSGNTIY
TRBV5-4	TRBJ1-2	ASSPYPTGGGNGYT
TRBV11-1	TRBJ2-3	ASSFGGSRGTDTQY
TRBV6-6	TRBJ1-4	ASSSDPGDKLF
TRBV7-2	TRBJ2-7	ASSLGTWVRGEQY
TRBV2	TRBJ1-5	ASSEGSGINQPQH
TRBV5-5	TRBJ1-1	ASSLYYGGGTEAF
TRBV4-2	TRBJ1-2	ASSQDPGGGFGYT
TRBV19	TRBJ1-5	ASSNRRRSNQPQH
TRBV2	TRBJ1-1	ASTSESGQYTEAF
TRBV5-1	TRBJ2-2	ASSRGAWSGELF